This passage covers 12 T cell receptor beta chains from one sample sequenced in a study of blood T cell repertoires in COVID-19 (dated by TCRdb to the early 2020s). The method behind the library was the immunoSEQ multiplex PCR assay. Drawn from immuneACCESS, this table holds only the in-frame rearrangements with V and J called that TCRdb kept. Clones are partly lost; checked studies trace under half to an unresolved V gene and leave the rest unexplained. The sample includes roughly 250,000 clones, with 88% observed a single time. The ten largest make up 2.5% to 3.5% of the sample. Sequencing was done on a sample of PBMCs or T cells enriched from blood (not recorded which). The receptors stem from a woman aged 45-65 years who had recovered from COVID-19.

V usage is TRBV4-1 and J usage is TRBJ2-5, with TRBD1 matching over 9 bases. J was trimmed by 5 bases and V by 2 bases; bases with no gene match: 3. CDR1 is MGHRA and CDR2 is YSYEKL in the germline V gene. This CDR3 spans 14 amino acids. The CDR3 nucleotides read TGCGCCAGCAGCCAACCGGGGACAGGGGAGACCCAGTACTTC. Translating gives CASSQPGTGETQYF.

The DNA of the CDR3 is TGTGCCTGGAGTCCCGCTGGGACAGGGGTGGTCTCTGGAAACACCATATATTTT. This codes for CAWSPAGTGVVSGNTIYF. The chain carries TRBV30 and TRBJ1-3, with 10 nucleotides matching TRBD1. Trimming at V came to 2 bases and at J to 0 bases, leaving 10 bases not matched to a gene. CDR1 GTSNPN and CDR2 SVGIG come from the germline V gene (reference sequence). CDR3 size: 18 residues.

Here the CDR3 DNA reads TGTGCCAGCAGCGTAGCTCTCTTCTCCTACAATGAGCAGTTCTTC. It specifies CASSVALFSYNEQFF. The V call is TRBV9, the J call TRBJ2-1; D is unresolved. Trimming cost V 0 bases and J 0 bases, with 7 bases left between them. This CDR3 has 15 amino acids. Germline V lookup: CDR1 SGDLS, CDR2 YYNGEE.

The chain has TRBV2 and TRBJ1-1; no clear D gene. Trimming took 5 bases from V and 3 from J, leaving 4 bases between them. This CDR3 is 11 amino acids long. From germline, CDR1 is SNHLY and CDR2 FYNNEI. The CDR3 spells CASSPYTEAFF. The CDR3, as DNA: TGTGCCAGCAGTCCTTACACTGAAGCTTTCTTT.

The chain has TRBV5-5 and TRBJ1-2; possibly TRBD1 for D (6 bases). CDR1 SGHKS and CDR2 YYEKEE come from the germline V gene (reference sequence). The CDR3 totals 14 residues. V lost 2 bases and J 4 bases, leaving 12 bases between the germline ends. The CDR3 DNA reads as TGTGCCAGCAGCTTCGGGGGGCAGGGCTATGGCTACACCTTC. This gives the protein CASSFGGQGYGYTF.

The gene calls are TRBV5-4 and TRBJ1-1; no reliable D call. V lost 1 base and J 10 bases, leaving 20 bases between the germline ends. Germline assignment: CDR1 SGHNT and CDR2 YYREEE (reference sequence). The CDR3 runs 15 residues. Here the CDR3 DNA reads TGTGCCAGCAGCTTGTTTGGCGGAACGAAAAGTGGAGCTTTCTTT. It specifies CASSLFGGTKSGAFF. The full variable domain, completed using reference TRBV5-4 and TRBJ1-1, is ETGVTQSPTHLIKTRGQQVTLRCSSQSGHNTVSWYQQALGQGPQFIFQYYREEENGRGNFPPRFSGLQFPNYSSELNVNALELDDSALYLCASSLFGGTKSGAFFGQGTRLTVV.

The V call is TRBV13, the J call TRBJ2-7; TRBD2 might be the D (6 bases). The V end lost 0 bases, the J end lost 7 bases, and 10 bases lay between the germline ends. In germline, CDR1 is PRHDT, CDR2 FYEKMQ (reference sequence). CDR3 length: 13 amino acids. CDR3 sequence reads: CASSLGLAGEQYF. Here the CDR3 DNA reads TGTGCCAGCAGCTTAGGCCTGGCGGGGGAGCAGTACTTC.

DNA for the CDR3: TGTGCCAGCAGCGTAGTTGCGGCCCTGAACACTGAAGCTTTCTTT. Translation gives CASSVVAALNTEAFF. The J gene is TRBJ1-1, the V gene TRBV9; no definite D call. Germline values: CDR1 SGDLS, CDR2 YYNGEE. CDR3 size: 15 residues. V was trimmed by 0 bases and J by 0 bases, leaving 9 bases between them.

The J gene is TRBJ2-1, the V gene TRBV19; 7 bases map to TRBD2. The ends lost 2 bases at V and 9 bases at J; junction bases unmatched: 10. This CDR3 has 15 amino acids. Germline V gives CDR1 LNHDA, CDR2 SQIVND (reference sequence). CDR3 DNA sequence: TGTGCCAGTAGTATACGGCGGGAGTCCCTAGGTGAGCAGTTCTTC. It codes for CASSIRRESLGEQFF.

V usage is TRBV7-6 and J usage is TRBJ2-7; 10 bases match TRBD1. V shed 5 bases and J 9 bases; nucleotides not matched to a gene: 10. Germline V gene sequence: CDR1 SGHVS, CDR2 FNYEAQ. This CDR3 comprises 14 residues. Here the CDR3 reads CASSPAGTGAWQYF. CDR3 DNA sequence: TGTGCCAGCAGCCCAGCAGGGACAGGGGCTTGGCAGTACTTC.

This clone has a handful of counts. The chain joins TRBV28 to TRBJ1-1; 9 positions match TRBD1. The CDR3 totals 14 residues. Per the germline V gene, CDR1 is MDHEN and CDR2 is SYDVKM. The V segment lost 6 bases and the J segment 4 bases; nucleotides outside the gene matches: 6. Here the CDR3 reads CASRGTGWGTEAFF. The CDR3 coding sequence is TGTGCCAGCAGGGGGACAGGGTGGGGCACTGAAGCTTTCTTT.

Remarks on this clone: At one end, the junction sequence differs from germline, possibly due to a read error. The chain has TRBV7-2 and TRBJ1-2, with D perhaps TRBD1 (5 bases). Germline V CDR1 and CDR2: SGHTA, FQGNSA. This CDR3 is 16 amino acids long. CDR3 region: CVSSLRVTVGGYGYTF. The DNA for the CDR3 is TGTGTCAGCAGCTTACGGGTTACTGTCGGGGGCTATGGCTACACCTTC.